The table lists the clone carrying this T cell receptor (beta chain) with a count of one. The assay was immunoSEQ multiplex PCR, and TCRdb's table has in-frame clones only and misses some. The sample holds 450,000 to 650,000 clones; about 80% are singletons and the top ten take around 0.013%. The data are from a study of shared T cell receptors in the human thymus. This CDR3 region has 16 residues. V lost 2 bases to trimming and J lost 3 bases, with 16 bases between them. The germline V gene has CDR1 MRHNA and CDR2 SNTAGT. This sample also appeared in a second study, on human thymus T cells. That work adds: From resections taken during corrective heart surgery, the thymus tissue was obtained.

The sequencing sample was made of thymocytes. The clonotype comes from a boy under three years old with a congenital heart defect. The chain combines TRBV6-4 with TRBJ2-5; tentatively, D is TRBD1 (5 bases). The CDR3: CASSDDSRAPKETQYF. CDR3 DNA sequence: TGTGCCAGCAGTGACGACAGTAGAGCACCGAAAGAGACCCAGTACTTC.